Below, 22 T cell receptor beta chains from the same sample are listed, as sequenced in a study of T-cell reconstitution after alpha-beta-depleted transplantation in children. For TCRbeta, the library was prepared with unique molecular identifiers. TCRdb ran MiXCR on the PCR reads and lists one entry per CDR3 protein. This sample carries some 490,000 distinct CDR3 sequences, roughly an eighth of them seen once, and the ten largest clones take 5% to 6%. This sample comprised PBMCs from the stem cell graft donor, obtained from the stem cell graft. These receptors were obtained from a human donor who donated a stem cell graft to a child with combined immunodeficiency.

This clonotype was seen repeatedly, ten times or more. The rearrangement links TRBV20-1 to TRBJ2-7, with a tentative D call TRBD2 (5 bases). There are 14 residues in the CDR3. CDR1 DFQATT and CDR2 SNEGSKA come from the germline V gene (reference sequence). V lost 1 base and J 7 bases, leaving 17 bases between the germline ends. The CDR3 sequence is CSARGLADRGEQYF. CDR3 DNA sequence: TGCAGTGCTAGAGGGCTAGCAGACCGAGGGGAGCAGTACTTC.

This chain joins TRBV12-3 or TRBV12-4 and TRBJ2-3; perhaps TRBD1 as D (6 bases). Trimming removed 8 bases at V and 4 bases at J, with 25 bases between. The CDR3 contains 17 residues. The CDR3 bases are TGTGCCAGCCCCGACAGGAGCTCATGCGGGCGCGCAGATACGCAGTATTTT. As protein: CASPDRSSCGRADTQYF.

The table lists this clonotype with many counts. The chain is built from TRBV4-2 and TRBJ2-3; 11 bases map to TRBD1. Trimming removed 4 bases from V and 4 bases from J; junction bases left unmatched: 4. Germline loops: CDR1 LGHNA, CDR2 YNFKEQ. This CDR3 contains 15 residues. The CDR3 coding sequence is TGTGCCAGCAGCCCGGGACAGGGGGTTGCAGATACGCAGTATTTT. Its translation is CASSPGQGVADTQYF.

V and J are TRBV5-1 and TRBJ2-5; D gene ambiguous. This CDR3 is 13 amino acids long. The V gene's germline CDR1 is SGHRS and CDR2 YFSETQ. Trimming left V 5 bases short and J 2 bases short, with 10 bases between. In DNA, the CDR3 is TGCGCCAGCAGTACCGGGCAGCAAGAGACCCAGTACTTC. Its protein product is CASSTGQQETQYF.

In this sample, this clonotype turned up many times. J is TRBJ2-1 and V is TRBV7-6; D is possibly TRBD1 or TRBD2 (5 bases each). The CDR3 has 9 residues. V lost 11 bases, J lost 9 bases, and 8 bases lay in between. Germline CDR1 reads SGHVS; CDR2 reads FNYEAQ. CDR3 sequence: CAGDGEQFF. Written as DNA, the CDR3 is TGTGCCGGGGACGGTGAGCAGTTCTTC. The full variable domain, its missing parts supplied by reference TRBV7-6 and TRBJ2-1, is GAGVSQSPRYKVTKRGQDVALRCDPISGHVSLYWYRQALGQGPEFLTYFNYEAQQDKSGLPNDRFSAERPEGSISTLTIQRTEQRDSAMYRCAGDGEQFFGPGTRLTVL.

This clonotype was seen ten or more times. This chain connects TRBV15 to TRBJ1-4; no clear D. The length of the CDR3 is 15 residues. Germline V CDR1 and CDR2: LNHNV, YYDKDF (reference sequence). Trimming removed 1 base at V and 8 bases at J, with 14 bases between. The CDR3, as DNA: TGTGCCACCAGCAGAGTTCGGGGAGTGGACGAAAAACTGTTTTTT. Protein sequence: CATSRVRGVDEKLFF. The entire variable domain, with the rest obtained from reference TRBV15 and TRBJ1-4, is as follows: DAMVIQNPRYQVTQFGKPVTLSCSQTLNHNVMYWYQQKSSQAPKLLFHYYDKDFNNEADTPDNFQSRRPNTSFCFLDIRSPGLGDTAMYLCATSRVRGVDEKLFFGSGTQLSVL.

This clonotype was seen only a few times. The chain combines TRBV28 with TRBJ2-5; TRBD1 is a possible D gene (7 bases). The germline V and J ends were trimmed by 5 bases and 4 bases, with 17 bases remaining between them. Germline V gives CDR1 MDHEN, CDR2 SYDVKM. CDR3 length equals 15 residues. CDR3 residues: CASSTPGGGRETQYF. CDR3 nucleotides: TGTGCCAGCAGTACCCCAGGAGGGGGCAGAGAGACCCAGTACTTC.

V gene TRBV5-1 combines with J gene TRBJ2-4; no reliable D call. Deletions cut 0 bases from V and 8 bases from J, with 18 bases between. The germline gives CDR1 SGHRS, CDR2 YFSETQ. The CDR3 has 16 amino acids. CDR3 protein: CASSLEMIPSGHIQYF. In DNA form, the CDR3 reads TGCGCCAGCAGCTTGGAGATGATCCCTAGTGGGCACATTCAGTACTTC.

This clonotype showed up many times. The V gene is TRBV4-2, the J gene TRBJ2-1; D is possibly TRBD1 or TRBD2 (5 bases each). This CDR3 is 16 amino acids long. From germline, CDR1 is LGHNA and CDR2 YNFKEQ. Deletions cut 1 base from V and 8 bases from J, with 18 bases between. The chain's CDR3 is CASSQAGTLGGDEQFF. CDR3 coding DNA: TGTGCCAGCAGCCAAGCCGGGACCCTCGGCGGCGATGAGCAGTTCTTC.

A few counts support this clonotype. CDR3 sequence reads: CASSSITSGRFSGELFF. CDR3 bases: TGTGCCAGCAGTTCCATTACTAGCGGGAGGTTTTCCGGGGAGCTGTTTTTT. The chain links TRBV7-9 to TRBJ2-2; TRBD2 aligns across 12 bases. The CDR3 extends over 17 amino acids. Germline-derived CDR1 and CDR2 are SEHNR and FQNEAQ (reference sequence). J gave up 6 bases and V 6 bases, and 11 bases lay outside the gene matches.

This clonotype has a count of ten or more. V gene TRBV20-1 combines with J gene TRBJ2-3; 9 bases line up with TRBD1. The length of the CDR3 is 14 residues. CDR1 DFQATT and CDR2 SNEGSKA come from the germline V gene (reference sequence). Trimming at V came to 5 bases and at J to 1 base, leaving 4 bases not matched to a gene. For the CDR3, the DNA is TGCAGTGCTGAACAGGGGGCAGGCACAGATACGCAGTATTTT. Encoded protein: CSAEQGAGTDTQYF.

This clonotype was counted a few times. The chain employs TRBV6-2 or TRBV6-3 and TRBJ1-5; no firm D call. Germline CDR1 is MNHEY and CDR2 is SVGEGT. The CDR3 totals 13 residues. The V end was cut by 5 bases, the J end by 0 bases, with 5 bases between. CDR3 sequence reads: CASSDDSNQPQHF. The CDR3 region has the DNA TGTGCCAGCAGTGACGATAGCAATCAGCCCCAGCATTTT.

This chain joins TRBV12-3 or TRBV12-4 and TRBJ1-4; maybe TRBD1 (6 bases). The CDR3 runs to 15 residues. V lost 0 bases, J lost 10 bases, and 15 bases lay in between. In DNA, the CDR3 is TGTGCCAGCAGTTTAGCGGGAGGGGGGGCCGTAAAACTGTTTTTT. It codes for CASSLAGGGAVKLFF.

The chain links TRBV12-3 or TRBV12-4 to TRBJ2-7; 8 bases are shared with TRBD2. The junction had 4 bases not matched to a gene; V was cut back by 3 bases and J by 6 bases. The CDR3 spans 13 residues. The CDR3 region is CASSFGLAGEQYF. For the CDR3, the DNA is TGTGCCAGCAGTTTCGGGCTAGCGGGCGAGCAGTACTTC.

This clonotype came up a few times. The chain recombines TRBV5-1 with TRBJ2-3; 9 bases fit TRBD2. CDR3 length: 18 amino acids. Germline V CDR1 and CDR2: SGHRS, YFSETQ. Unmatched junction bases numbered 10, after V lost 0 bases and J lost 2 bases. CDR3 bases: TGCGCCAGCAGCTTGGTCCCGACTAGCGGCCCTTACACAGATACGCAGTATTTT. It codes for CASSLVPTSGPYTDTQYF.

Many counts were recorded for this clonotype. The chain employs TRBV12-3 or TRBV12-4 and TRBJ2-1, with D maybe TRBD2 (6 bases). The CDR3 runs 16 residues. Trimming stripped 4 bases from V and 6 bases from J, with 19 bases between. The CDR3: CASSSSFRGTFNEQFF. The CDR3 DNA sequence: TGTGCCAGCAGTTCCTCCTTCCGCGGGACCTTCAATGAGCAGTTCTTC.

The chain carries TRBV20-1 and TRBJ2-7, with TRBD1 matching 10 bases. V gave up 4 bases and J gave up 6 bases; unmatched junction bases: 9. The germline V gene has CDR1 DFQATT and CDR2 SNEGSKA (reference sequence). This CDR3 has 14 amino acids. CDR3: CSAIAGQGPREQYF. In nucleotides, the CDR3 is TGCAGTGCTATAGCGGGACAGGGGCCCCGCGAGCAGTACTTC.

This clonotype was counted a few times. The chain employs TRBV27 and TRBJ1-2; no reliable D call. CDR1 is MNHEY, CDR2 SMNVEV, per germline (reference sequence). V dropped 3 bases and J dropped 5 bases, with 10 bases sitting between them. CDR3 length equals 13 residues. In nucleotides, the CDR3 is TGTGCCAGCAGTTTCGGAAAAGCGTATGGCTACACCTTC. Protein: CASSFGKAYGYTF.

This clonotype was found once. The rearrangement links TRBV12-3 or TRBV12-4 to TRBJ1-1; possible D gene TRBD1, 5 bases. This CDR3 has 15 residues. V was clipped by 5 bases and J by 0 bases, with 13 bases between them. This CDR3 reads CASSLRTLMNTEAFF. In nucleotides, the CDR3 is TGTGCCAGCAGTCTCAGGACACTTATGAACACTGAAGCTTTCTTT.

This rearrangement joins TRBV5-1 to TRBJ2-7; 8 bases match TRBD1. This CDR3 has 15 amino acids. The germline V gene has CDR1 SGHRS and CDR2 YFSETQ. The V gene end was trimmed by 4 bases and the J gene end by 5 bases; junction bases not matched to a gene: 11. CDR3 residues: CASSTGTGGVDEQYF. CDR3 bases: TGCGCCAGCAGCACCGGGACAGGTGGGGTCGACGAGCAGTACTTC.

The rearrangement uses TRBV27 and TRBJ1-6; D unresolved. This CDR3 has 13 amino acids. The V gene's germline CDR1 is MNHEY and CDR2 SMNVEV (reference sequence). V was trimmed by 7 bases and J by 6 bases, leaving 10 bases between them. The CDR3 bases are TGTGCCAGCATGCGGGGAAGTAATTCACCCCTCCACTTT. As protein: CASMRGSNSPLHF.

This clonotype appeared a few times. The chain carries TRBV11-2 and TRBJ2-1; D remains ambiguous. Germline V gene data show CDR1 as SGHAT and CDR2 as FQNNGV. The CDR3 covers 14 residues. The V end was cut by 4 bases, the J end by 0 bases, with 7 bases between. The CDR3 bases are TGTGCCAGCAGCTCCAGGTTCTCCTACAATGAGCAGTTCTTC. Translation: CASSSRFSYNEQFF.